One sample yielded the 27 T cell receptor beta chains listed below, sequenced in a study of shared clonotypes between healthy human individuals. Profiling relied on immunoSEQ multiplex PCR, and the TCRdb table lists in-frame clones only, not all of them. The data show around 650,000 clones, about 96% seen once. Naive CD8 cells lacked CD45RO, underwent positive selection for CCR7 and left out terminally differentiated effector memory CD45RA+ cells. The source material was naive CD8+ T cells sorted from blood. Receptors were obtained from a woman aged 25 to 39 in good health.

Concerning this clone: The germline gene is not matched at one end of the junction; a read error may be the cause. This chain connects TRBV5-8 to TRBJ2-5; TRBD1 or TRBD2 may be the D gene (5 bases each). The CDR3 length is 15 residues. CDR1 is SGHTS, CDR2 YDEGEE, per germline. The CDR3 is CASSDQGEGFPSPDF. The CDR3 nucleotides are TGTGCCAGCAGCGACCAGGGAGAGGGGTTCCCGTCGCCGGACTTC. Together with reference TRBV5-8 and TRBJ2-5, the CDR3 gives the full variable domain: EAGVTQSPTHLIKTRGQQATLRCSPISGHTSVYWYQQALGLGLQFLLWYDEGEERNRGNFPPRFSGRQFPNYSSELNVNALELEDSALYLCASSDQGEGFPSPDFGPGTRLLVL.

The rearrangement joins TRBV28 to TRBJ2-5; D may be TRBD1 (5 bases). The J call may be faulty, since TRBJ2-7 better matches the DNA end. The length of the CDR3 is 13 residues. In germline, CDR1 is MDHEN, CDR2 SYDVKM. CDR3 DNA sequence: TGTGCCAGCAGTTTGGACACCACCTACGAGCAGTACTTC. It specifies CASSLDTTYEQYF.

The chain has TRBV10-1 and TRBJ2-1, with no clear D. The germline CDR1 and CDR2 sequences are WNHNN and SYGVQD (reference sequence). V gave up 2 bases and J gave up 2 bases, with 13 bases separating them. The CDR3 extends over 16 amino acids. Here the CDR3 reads CASSEVGVGAYNEQFF. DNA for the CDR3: TGCGCCAGCAGTGAGGTTGGGGTAGGCGCCTACAATGAGCAGTTCTTC.

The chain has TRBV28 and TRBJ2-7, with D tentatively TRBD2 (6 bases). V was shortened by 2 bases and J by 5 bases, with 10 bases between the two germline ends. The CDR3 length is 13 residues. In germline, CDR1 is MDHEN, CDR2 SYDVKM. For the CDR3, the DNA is TGTGCCAGCAGTTTAGGAGGGCACGACGAGCAGTACTTC. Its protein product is CASSLGGHDEQYF. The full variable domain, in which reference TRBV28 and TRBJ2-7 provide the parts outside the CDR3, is DVKVTQSSRYLVKRTGEKVFLECVQDMDHENMFWYRQDPGLGLRLIYFSYDVKMKEKGDIPEGYSVSREKKERFSLILESASTNQTSMYLCASSLGGHDEQYFGPGTRLTVT.

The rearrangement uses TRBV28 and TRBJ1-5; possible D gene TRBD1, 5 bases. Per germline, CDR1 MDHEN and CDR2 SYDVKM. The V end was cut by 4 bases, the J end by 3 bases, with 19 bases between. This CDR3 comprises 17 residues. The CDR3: CASSSGGGTFHNQPQHF. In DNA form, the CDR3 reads TGTGCCAGCAGTTCAGGAGGAGGGACCTTCCACAATCAGCCCCAGCATTTT.

Written as DNA, the CDR3 is TGTGCCTGGAGTCCGGGCCAGGGGGAGCTGTTTTTT. Translated: CAWSPGQGELFF. The chain combines TRBV30 with TRBJ2-2, with D hard to call. The CDR3 loop spans 12 amino acids. Germline V gene data show CDR1 as GTSNPN and CDR2 as SVGIG (reference sequence). Trimming pared 2 bases from V and 8 bases from J, leaving 9 bases between.

CDR3: CASSLGGNGYTF. The CDR3 region has the DNA TGTGCCAGCAGCTTAGGGGGGAATGGCTACACCTTC. The chain uses TRBV7-9 and TRBJ1-2; D possibly corresponds to TRBD1 (5 bases). Germline V CDR1 and CDR2: SEHNR, FQNEAQ (reference sequence). V was cut by 1 base and J by 6 bases, with 6 bases left in between. The CDR3 contains 12 residues.

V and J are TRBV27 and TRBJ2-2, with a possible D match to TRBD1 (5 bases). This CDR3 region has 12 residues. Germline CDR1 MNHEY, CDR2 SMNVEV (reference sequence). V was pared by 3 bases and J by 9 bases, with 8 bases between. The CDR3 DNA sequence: TGTGCCAGCAGTTTTCAGGGTCGGGAGCTGTTTTTT. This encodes CASSFQGRELFF.

The CDR3 coding sequence is TGTGCCAGCAGCCTAGCCGCGGGCCTCTCCTACGAGCAGTACTTC. Protein sequence: CASSLAAGLSYEQYF. The chain uses TRBV28 and TRBJ2-7; possible D gene TRBD2, 5 bases. The CDR3 contains 15 residues. The germline V gene encodes CDR1 MDHEN and CDR2 SYDVKM. Trimming removed 6 bases at V and 0 bases at J, with 15 bases between.

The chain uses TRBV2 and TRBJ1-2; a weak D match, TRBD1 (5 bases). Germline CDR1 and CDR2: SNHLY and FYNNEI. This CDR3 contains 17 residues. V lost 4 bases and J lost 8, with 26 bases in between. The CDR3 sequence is CASSGGPRDYSSPGYTF. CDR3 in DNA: TGTGCCAGCAGTGGAGGCCCGCGGGACTATTCATCCCCCGGCTACACCTTC.

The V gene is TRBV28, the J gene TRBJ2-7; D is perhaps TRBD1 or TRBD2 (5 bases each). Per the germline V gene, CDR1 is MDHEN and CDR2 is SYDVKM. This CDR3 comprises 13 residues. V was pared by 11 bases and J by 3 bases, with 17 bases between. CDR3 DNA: TGTGCCGCCGGGGCAGGCATCATCTACGAGCAGTACTTC. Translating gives CAAGAGIIYEQYF.

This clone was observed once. The CDR3, as DNA: TGTGCCACCAGCAGAGACCGGACCGCGGGGGGAGGCTACACCTTC. Protein sequence: CATSRDRTAGGGYTF. V is TRBV15 and J is TRBJ1-2; possibly TRBD1 for D (5 bases). Trimming took 0 bases from V and 8 from J, leaving 16 bases between them. CDR3 length equals 15 residues. The germline V gene encodes CDR1 LNHNV and CDR2 YYDKDF (reference sequence). The whole variable domain, filled in from reference TRBV15 and TRBJ1-2, reads DAMVIQNPRYQVTQFGKPVTLSCSQTLNHNVMYWYQQKSSQAPKLLFHYYDKDFNNEADTPDNFQSRRPNTSFCFLDIRSPGLGDTAMYLCATSRDRTAGGGYTFGSGTRLTVV.

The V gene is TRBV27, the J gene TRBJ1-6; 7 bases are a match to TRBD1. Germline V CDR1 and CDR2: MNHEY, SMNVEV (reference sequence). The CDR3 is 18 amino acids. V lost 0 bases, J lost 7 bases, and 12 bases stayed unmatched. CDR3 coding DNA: TGTGCCAGCAGTTTATCGGTCCCGATTACAGGGGTAAATTCACCCCTCCACTTT. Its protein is CASSLSVPITGVNSPLHF.

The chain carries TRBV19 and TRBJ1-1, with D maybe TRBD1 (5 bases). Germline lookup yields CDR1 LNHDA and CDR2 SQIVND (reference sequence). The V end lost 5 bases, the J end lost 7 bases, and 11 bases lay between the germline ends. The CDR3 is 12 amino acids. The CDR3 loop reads CASSFQTDEAFF. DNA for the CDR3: TGTGCCAGTAGTTTCCAGACAGATGAAGCTTTCTTT.

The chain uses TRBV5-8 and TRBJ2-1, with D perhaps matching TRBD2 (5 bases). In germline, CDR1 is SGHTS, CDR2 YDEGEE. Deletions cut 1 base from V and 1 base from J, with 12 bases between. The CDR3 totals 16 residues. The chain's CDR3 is CASSLNGIGSYNEQFF. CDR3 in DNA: TGTGCCAGCAGCTTGAACGGGATTGGATCCTACAATGAGCAGTTCTTC.

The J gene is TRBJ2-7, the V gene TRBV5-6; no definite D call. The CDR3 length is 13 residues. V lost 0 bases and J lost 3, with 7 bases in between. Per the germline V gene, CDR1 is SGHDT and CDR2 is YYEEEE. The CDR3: CASSLAGLYEQYF. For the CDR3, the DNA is TGTGCCAGCAGCTTGGCGGGTCTCTACGAGCAGTACTTC.

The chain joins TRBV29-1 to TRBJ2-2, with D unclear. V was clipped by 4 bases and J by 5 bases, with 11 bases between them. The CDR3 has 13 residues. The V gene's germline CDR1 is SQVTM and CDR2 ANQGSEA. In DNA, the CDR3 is TGCAGCGTTGGCCGGGTTCAAACCGGGGAGCTGTTTTTT. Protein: CSVGRVQTGELFF.

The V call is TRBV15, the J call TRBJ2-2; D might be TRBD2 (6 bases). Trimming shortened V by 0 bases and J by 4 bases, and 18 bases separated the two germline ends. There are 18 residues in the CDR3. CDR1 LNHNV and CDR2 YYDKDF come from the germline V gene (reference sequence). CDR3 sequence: CATSRENKALGGTGELFF. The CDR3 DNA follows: TGTGCCACCAGCAGAGAAAACAAGGCCCTCGGGGGCACCGGGGAGCTGTTTTTT.

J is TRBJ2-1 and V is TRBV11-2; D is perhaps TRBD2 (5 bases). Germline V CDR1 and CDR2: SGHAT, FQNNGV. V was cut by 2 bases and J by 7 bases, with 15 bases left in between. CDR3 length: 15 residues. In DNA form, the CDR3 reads TGTGCCAGCAGCTTAAAGCGTCCAGAGGGTAATGAGCAGTTCTTC. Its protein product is CASSLKRPEGNEQFF.

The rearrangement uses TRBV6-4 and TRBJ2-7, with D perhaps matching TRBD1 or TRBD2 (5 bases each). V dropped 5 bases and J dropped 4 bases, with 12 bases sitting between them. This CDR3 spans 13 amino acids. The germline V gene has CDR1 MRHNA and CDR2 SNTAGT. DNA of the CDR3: TGTGCCAGCAGTCCGGGACCAGCTTACGAGCAGTACTTC. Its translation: CASSPGPAYEQYF.

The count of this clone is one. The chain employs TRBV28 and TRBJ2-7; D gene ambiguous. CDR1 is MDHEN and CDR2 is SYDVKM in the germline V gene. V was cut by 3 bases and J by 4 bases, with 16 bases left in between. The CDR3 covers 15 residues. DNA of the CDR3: TGTGCCAGCAGTTTGTTACAGACCCACGGGTACGAGCAGTACTTC. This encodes CASSLLQTHGYEQYF. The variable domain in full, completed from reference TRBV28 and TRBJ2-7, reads DVKVTQSSRYLVKRTGEKVFLECVQDMDHENMFWYRQDPGLGLRLIYFSYDVKMKEKGDIPEGYSVSREKKERFSLILESASTNQTSMYLCASSLLQTHGYEQYFGPGTRLTVT.

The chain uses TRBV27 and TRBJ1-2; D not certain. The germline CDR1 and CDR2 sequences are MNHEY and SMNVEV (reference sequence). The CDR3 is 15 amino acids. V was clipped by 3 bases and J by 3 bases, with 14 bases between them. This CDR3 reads CASSFEPGRDYGYTF. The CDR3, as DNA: TGTGCCAGCAGTTTCGAACCGGGGAGGGACTATGGCTACACCTTC.

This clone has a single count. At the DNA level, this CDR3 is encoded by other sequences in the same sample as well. The CDR3 DNA sequence: TGTGCCAGCAGCCTAGCGGGAGGCTACGAGCAGTACTTC. Its translation: CASSLAGGYEQYF. The chain is built from TRBV27 and TRBJ2-7; TRBD2 matches at 11 bases. The CDR3 totals 13 residues. V lost 6 bases, J lost 3 bases, and 1 base stayed unmatched. Germline CDR1 is MNHEY and CDR2 is SMNVEV (reference sequence).

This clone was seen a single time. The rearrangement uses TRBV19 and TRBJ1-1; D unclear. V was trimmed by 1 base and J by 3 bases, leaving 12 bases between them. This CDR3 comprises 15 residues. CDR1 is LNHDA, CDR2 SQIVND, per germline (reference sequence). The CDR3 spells CASSIVWEADTEAFF. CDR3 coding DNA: TGTGCCAGTAGTATAGTCTGGGAGGCGGACACTGAAGCTTTCTTT.

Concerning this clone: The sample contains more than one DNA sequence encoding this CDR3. In DNA, the CDR3 is TGTGCCAGCAGTCCCGGGACGGGCTACGAGCAGTACTTC. It specifies CASSPGTGYEQYF. The gene calls are TRBV27 and TRBJ2-7; the D call may be TRBD1 or TRBD2 (5 bases each). The CDR3 is 13 residues long. Trimming left V 5 bases short and J 3 bases short, with 11 bases between. Germline V gene sequence: CDR1 MNHEY, CDR2 SMNVEV (reference sequence).

This chain's CDR3 is CASRTTGDYEQYF. CDR3 nucleotide sequence: TGTGCCAGCAGAACCACGGGAGACTACGAGCAGTACTTC. The chain uses TRBV28 and TRBJ2-7, with D maybe TRBD2 (6 bases). The germline V gene has CDR1 MDHEN and CDR2 SYDVKM. Trimming pared 6 bases from V and 3 bases from J, leaving 12 bases between. This CDR3 is built from 13 residues.

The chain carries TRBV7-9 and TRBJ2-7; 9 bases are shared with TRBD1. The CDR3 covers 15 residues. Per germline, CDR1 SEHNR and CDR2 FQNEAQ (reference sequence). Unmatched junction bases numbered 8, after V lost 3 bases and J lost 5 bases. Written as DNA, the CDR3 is TGTGCCAGCAGCTTCCCGGGACAGGGAACGAACGAGCAGTACTTC. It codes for CASSFPGQGTNEQYF. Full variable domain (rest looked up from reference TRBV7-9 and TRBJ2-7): DTGVSQNPRHKITKRGQNVTFRCDPISEHNRLYWYRQTLGQGPEFLTYFQNEAQLEKSRLLSDRFSAERPKGSFSTLEIQRTEQGDSAMYLCASSFPGQGTNEQYFGPGTRLTVT.